The 13 T cell receptor beta chains given below trace back to one sample, sequenced in a study of blood T cell repertoires in COVID-19 (dated by TCRdb to 2018 to 2020). Preparation of the library involved the immunoSEQ multiplex PCR assay. This is the immuneACCESS table as TCRdb keeps it, with only in-frame sequences that have V and J called. A part of the clones is gone; compared with another copy, unresolved V genes explain less than half, and the rest is unexplained. Here the sample has roughly 280,000 clones; 70% to 90% occur a single time. Nearly 2% of the sample is taken by the ten largest. Sequencing input: peripheral blood. These receptors all come from a man under 40 with active or convalescent COVID-19.

J is TRBJ1-1 and V is TRBV6-2 or TRBV6-3; a weak D match, TRBD1 (6 bases). The V gene lost 3 bases and the J gene lost 9 bases, with 14 bases spanning the gap. The CDR3 is 13 residues long. CDR1 and CDR2 (germline): MNHEY, SVGEGT. The CDR3 spells CASSYPSGVQAFF. The CDR3 DNA follows: TGTGCCAGCAGTTATCCGTCAGGGGTTCAAGCTTTCTTT.

The chain is built from TRBV7-9 and TRBJ2-1, with no clear D. V lost 7 bases, J lost 6 bases, and 7 bases lay in between. This CDR3 has 11 amino acids. Germline loops: CDR1 SEHNR, CDR2 FQNEAQ (reference sequence). In DNA form, the CDR3 reads TGTGCCAGCACCCCCAGCAATGAGCAGTTCTTC. Protein product: CASTPSNEQFF.

The chain carries TRBV7-9 and TRBJ1-3; D possibly corresponds to TRBD1 (5 bases). V lost 5 bases, J lost 0 bases, and 11 bases lay in between. CDR3 length: 15 amino acids. The germline V gene has CDR1 SEHNR and CDR2 FQNEAQ (reference sequence). The CDR3 DNA is TGTGCCAGCAGCCCACGACAGAACTCTGGAAACACCATATATTTT. Its protein product is CASSPRQNSGNTIYF.

V gene TRBV29-1 combines with J gene TRBJ1-6; D may be TRBD1 (6 bases). There are 13 residues in the CDR3. Germline V gene data show CDR1 as SQVTM and CDR2 as ANQGSEA. Trimming pared 7 bases from V and 5 bases from J, leaving 12 bases between. CDR3 loop: CSAQGSNNSPLHF. Written as DNA, the CDR3 is TGCAGCGCCCAGGGGTCCAATAATTCACCCCTCCACTTT. Based on the CDR3 plus reference TRBV29-1 and TRBJ1-6, the full variable domain is SAVISQKPSRDICQRGTSLTIQCQVDSQVTMMFWYRQQPGQSLTLIATANQGSEATYESGFVIDKFPISRPNLTFSTLTVSNMSPEDSSIYLCSAQGSNNSPLHFGNGTRLTVT.

The CDR3 protein is CASSQGGWGLRNTIYF. The CDR3 DNA reads TGTGCCAGCAGCCAAGGGGGGTGGGGGCTTCGTAACACCATATATTTT. The chain employs TRBV3-1 (or the pseudogene TRBV3-2) and TRBJ1-3; the D gene is possibly TRBD1 (6 bases). Germline CDR1 LGHDT, CDR2 YNNKEL (reference sequence). The V end was cut by 1 base, the J end by 7 bases, with 17 bases between. CDR3 size: 16 residues.

The table lists this clone with a count of one. The rearrangement links TRBV5-1 to TRBJ1-2; D is possibly TRBD1 (6 bases). Trimming took 4 bases from V and 7 from J, leaving 17 bases between them. CDR3 length equals 14 residues. CDR1 SGHRS and CDR2 YFSETQ come from the germline V gene. The CDR3: CASSPQGLEGGYTF. The CDR3 DNA sequence: TGCGCCAGCAGCCCCCAGGGGTTAGAAGGTGGCTACACCTTC.

The sample holds one count of this clone. The J gene is TRBJ1-1, the V gene TRBV5-4, with D tentatively TRBD1 (6 bases). V lost 2 bases, J lost 4 bases, and 9 bases lay in between. Germline V gene data show CDR1 as SGHNT and CDR2 as YYREEE (reference sequence). The length of the CDR3 is 13 residues. CDR3 loop: CASSFTGSTEAFF. As DNA, the CDR3 is TGTGCCAGCAGCTTTACAGGGTCCACTGAAGCTTTCTTT.

The chain links TRBV4-1 to TRBJ1-5; the D gene is possibly TRBD1 (5 bases). Trimming removed 0 bases at V and 7 bases at J, with 13 bases between. CDR1 MGHRA and CDR2 YSYEKL come from the germline V gene. The CDR3 covers 15 residues. CDR3 coding DNA: TGCGCCAGCAGCCAAGATCTTCAGGGTCGGCAGCCCCAGCATTTT. It translates to CASSQDLQGRQPQHF.

The chain employs TRBV7-3 and TRBJ2-5; TRBD2 is a possible D gene (7 bases). Trimming cost V 3 bases and J 5 bases, with 16 bases left between them. This CDR3 is 15 amino acids long. Germline values: CDR1 SGHTA, CDR2 FQGTGA. For the CDR3, the DNA is TGTGCCAGCAGCTTGATCGGGGGGCCAGGGGAGACCCAGTACTTC. Its translation is CASSLIGGPGETQYF.

This sequence joins TRBV3-1 (or the pseudogene TRBV3-2) and TRBJ2-1; D is possibly TRBD2 (7 bases). The CDR3 spans 17 residues. Trimming took off 3 bases at V and 2 bases at J, with 17 bases between the two ends. Germline V gene data show CDR1 as LGHDT and CDR2 as YNNKEL (reference sequence). CDR3: CASSQGAGTPTYNEQFF. CDR3 bases: TGTGCCAGCAGCCAGGGAGCGGGGACACCTACCTACAATGAGCAGTTCTTC.

The gene calls are TRBV14 and TRBJ2-7; 10 bases match TRBD1. J gave up 2 bases and V 4 bases, and 8 bases lay outside the gene matches. The CDR3 spans 16 residues. Germline CDR1 is SGHDN and CDR2 is FVKESK. The CDR3 loop is CASSLRRDRGTYEQYF. DNA for the CDR3: TGTGCCAGCAGCCTCAGGAGGGACAGGGGTACCTACGAGCAGTACTTC.

The gene calls are TRBV6-5 and TRBJ2-5, with 7 bases matching TRBD1. V was clipped by 1 base and J by 5 bases; unmatched bases: 7. The CDR3 consists of 15 residues. CDR1 and CDR2 (germline): MNHEY, SVGAGI. The CDR3 DNA is TGTGCCAGCAGTTACTTGACAGGGAGTGAGGAGACCCAGTACTTC. It yields the protein CASSYLTGSEETQYF.

The chain is built from TRBV19 and TRBJ1-1; TRBD1 is a possible D gene (5 bases). V was trimmed by 3 bases and J by 0 bases, leaving 17 bases between them. CDR3 length equals 17 residues. CDR1 LNHDA and CDR2 SQIVND come from the germline V gene (reference sequence). CDR3 in DNA: TGTGCCAGTAGTATGATGGGAAGGGGCTCTATGAACACTGAAGCTTTCTTT. This codes for CASSMMGRGSMNTEAFF.